The 25 T cell receptor beta chains below all came from one sample that was sequenced in a study of response to subunit inactivated influenza vaccine. Each CDR3 protein is one row after TCRdb ran MiXCR on the RT-PCR reads. The sample records fewer than 700,000 distinct CDR3 sequences, 10% to 15% being singletons. This specimen was PBMCs from blood, taken about 6 weeks after vaccination. The source of these receptors is a man aged 50 to 59 who received an inactivated influenza vaccine.

This sequence joins TRBV10-2 and TRBJ2-2; no reliable D call. Germline V gene sequence: CDR1 WSHSY, CDR2 SAAADI. The CDR3 has 13 residues. The germline V and J ends were trimmed by 2 bases and 4 bases, with 5 bases remaining between them. This CDR3 is CASSERPTGELFF. The DNA for the CDR3 is TGCGCCAGCAGTGAGAGGCCCACCGGGGAGCTGTTTTTT.

This chain joins TRBV7-8 and TRBJ2-7, with D unresolved. This CDR3 comprises 14 residues. Trimming pared 3 bases from V and 0 bases from J, leaving 9 bases between. The germline V gene encodes CDR1 SGHVS and CDR2 FQNEAQ. CDR3 bases: TGTGCCAGCAGCTTGAGCCAGGACTCCTACGAGCAGTACTTC. The encoded protein is CASSLSQDSYEQYF. The full variable domain, with the rest looked up from reference TRBV7-8 and TRBJ2-7, is GAGVSQSPRYKVAKRGQDVALRCDPISGHVSLFWYQQALGQGPEFLTYFQNEAQLDKSGLPSDRFFAERPEGSVSTLKIQRTQQEDSAVYLCASSLSQDSYEQYFGPGTRLTVT.

This clonotype has a handful of counts. The chain is built from TRBV5-1 and TRBJ2-1, with 8 bases lining up with TRBD2. CDR1 SGHRS and CDR2 YFSETQ come from the germline V gene. V gave up 4 bases and J gave up 8 bases; unmatched junction bases: 17. This CDR3 region has 17 residues. CDR3 nucleotide sequence: TGCGCCAGCAGCAGCCGGCCCCTGCAGCGGGAGACCTATGAGCAGTTCTTC. Residues: CASSSRPLQRETYEQFF.

This clonotype was seen a handful of times. This rearrangement joins TRBV20-1 to TRBJ2-7; 7 bases line up with TRBD2. This CDR3 region has 14 residues. Germline V CDR1 and CDR2: DFQATT, SNEGSKA (reference sequence). Losses at the gene ends were 6 bases for V and 2 bases for J; bases not matched to a gene: 10. The CDR3 coding sequence is TGCAGTGCCCAAGGGTGGACTAGTCCCTACGAGCAGTACTTC. The encoded protein is CSAQGWTSPYEQYF.

This clonotype showed up just a few times. The chain employs TRBV11-2 and TRBJ2-1, with D possibly matching TRBD2 (6 bases). V lost 5 bases to trimming and J lost 0 bases, with 8 bases between them. This CDR3 is 14 amino acids long. The germline V gene has CDR1 SGHAT and CDR2 FQNNGV. As DNA, the CDR3 is TGTGCCAGCAGCGCGGGGAGCTCCTACAATGAGCAGTTCTTC. This encodes CASSAGSSYNEQFF.

V is TRBV18 and J is TRBJ2-3; D call uncertain. Germline V gene data show CDR1 as KGHSH and CDR2 as LQKENI. The germline V and J ends were trimmed by 3 bases and 7 bases, with 11 bases remaining between them. This CDR3 spans 13 amino acids. In DNA form, the CDR3 reads TGTGCCAGCTCACCGGATAAGAGAAATACGCAGTATTTT. It codes for CASSPDKRNTQYF.

The chain uses TRBV10-3 and TRBJ2-7, with D possibly TRBD2 on 6 matching bases. The V gene's germline CDR1 is ENHRY and CDR2 SYGVKD. This CDR3 spans 11 amino acids. Trimming cost V 6 bases and J 6 bases, with 9 bases left between them. CDR3 in amino acids: CAIRGTGEQYF. The CDR3 DNA reads TGTGCCATCAGGGGGACTGGCGAGCAGTACTTC.

This chain joins TRBV6-1 and TRBJ2-3, with 9 bases aligning to TRBD2. Germline assignment: CDR1 MNHNS and CDR2 SASEGT. The CDR3 has 17 amino acids. The V segment lost 5 bases and the J segment 1 base; nucleotides outside the gene matches: 10. This chain's CDR3 is CASSPGTSWYGTDTQYF. CDR3 coding DNA: TGTGCCAGCAGTCCGGGGACTAGCTGGTATGGCACAGATACGCAGTATTTT.

This clonotype was found a few times. This chain connects TRBV4-1 to TRBJ2-6, with a possible D match to TRBD1 (5 bases). The CDR3 contains 16 residues. Germline V gives CDR1 MGHRA, CDR2 YSYEKL. Trimming took off 5 bases at V and 0 bases at J, with 11 bases between the two ends. CDR3 protein: CASSTRQLSGANVLTF. The CDR3 coding sequence is TGCGCCAGCAGCACTCGACAGCTCTCTGGGGCCAACGTCCTGACTTTC.

The CDR3 reads CSVATRQCEKLFF. The CDR3 bases are TGCAGCGTGGCAACCCGACAGTGCGAAAAACTGTTTTTT. The rearrangement joins TRBV29-1 to TRBJ1-4; maybe TRBD1 (5 bases). CDR1 SQVTM and CDR2 ANQGSEA come from the germline V gene. Trimming removed 6 bases from V and 8 bases from J, with 16 bases in between. The CDR3 is 13 residues long.

The sample holds a few counts of this clonotype. This sequence joins TRBV4-2 and TRBJ2-3; D not resolved. The CDR3 runs to 17 residues. The germline CDR1 and CDR2 sequences are LGHNA and YNFKEQ. Trimming stripped 3 bases from V and 1 base from J, with 17 bases between. As DNA, the CDR3 is TGTGCCAGCAGCCAGGAAGTGGTTTCTAGAGGCACAGATACGCAGTATTTT. This codes for CASSQEVVSRGTDTQYF.

This clonotype was counted only a few times. The chain combines TRBV21-1 with TRBJ2-3; the table's D call TRBD1 went unverified against the DNA. TRBV21-1 is termed a pseudogene. There are 18 residues in the CDR3. The CDR3 loop reads CASSKEGQGAPGTDTQYF. The CDR3 nucleotides are TGTGCCAGCAGCAAAGAAGGACAGGGGGCACCGGGTACAGATACGCAGTATTTT.

This clonotype was seen more than once but under ten times. The chain combines TRBV29-1 with TRBJ2-7, with D uncertain. V was trimmed by 4 bases and J by 2 bases, leaving 9 bases between them. The CDR3 totals 12 residues. Germline values: CDR1 SQVTM, CDR2 ANQGSEA. The CDR3 is CSVALRTYEQYF. CDR3 nucleotides: TGCAGCGTTGCTCTCCGAACCTACGAGCAGTACTTC.

Only a few counts were recorded for this clonotype. The chain combines TRBV6-1 with TRBJ1-6, with D possibly being TRBD1 (5 bases). The V end was cut by 10 bases, the J end by 1 base, with 8 bases between. The V gene's germline CDR1 is MNHNS and CDR2 SASEGT. This CDR3 is 13 amino acids long. The CDR3 reads CAIGGSYNSPLHF. The CDR3 DNA reads as TGTGCCATCGGGGGGTCCTATAATTCACCCCTCCACTTT.

This clonotype was found a few times. This chain links TRBV4-3 with TRBJ1-4; no firm D call. The germline CDR1 and CDR2 sequences are LGHNA and YSLEER. V dropped 1 base and J dropped 0 bases, with 15 bases sitting between them. CDR3 length: 18 amino acids. The CDR3 bases are TGCGCCAGCAGCCAAGCAGTAGGCCCGTCGGCAACTAATGAAAAACTGTTTTTT. Translation gives CASSQAVGPSATNEKLFF.

In this sample, this clonotype turned up many times. CDR3 in DNA: TGCAGTGCTAGAGGCGCGGCCCAATATTACAATGAGCAGTTCTTC. This encodes CSARGAAQYYNEQFF. The chain is built from TRBV20-1 and TRBJ2-1; D not certain. This CDR3 comprises 15 residues. The germline CDR1 and CDR2 sequences are DFQATT and SNEGSKA (reference sequence). V was trimmed by 1 base and J by 4 bases, leaving 14 bases between them.

This clonotype has a handful of counts. V gene TRBV6-5 combines with J gene TRBJ1-2; D is possibly TRBD1 (5 bases). V was clipped by 0 bases and J by 2 bases, with 10 bases between them. The CDR3 spans 15 residues. Germline-derived CDR1 and CDR2 are MNHEY and SVGAGI. The chain's CDR3 is CASSYSAGQNYGYTF. The CDR3 nucleotides are TGTGCCAGCAGTTACTCGGCGGGGCAGAACTATGGCTACACCTTC.

The chain recombines TRBV29-1 with TRBJ2-1; TRBD1 matches at 10 bases. V dropped 4 bases and J dropped 8; count of bases not matched to a gene: 14. The CDR3 consists of 16 residues. Germline lookup yields CDR1 SQVTM and CDR2 ANQGSEA. The CDR3 spells CSVVEYGTGDRDEQFF. DNA of the CDR3: TGCAGCGTTGTAGAGTACGGGACAGGGGATCGGGATGAGCAGTTCTTC.

Ten or more counts support this clonotype. The V call is TRBV5-6, the J call TRBJ2-5, with 8 bases lining up with TRBD1. Per the germline V gene, CDR1 is SGHDT and CDR2 is YYEEEE. The length of the CDR3 is 13 residues. J gave up 10 bases and V 3 bases, and 8 bases lay outside the gene matches. As DNA, the CDR3 is TGTGCCAGCAGCTCGTTACAGGGGGGCGACCAGTACTTC. Translation: CASSSLQGGDQYF.

This clonotype showed up just a few times. This sequence joins TRBV5-6 and TRBJ2-7; 7 bases match TRBD1. Germline-derived CDR1 and CDR2 are SGHDT and YYEEEE. The CDR3 spans 16 residues. The junction had 12 bases not matched to a gene; V was cut back by 4 bases and J by 2 bases. This CDR3 is CASSRMTGRVTYEQYF. Written as DNA, the CDR3 is TGTGCCAGCAGCAGGATGACAGGGCGAGTGACCTACGAGCAGTACTTC.

This clonotype has a handful of counts. This chain's CDR3 is CSASRGDAYNEQFF. CDR3 coding DNA: TGCAGTGCTAGTCGGGGGGACGCCTACAATGAGCAGTTCTTC. This rearrangement joins TRBV20-1 to TRBJ2-1, with 7 bases that match TRBD2. Trimming cost V 3 bases and J 2 bases; bases outside gene matches: 4. Germline V gives CDR1 DFQATT, CDR2 SNEGSKA (reference sequence). The CDR3 totals 14 residues.

This clonotype was counted a few times. This rearrangement joins TRBV10-3 to TRBJ1-1, with unresolved D. Deletions cut 4 bases from V and 1 base from J, with 4 bases between. The CDR3 covers 12 residues. Germline CDR1 and CDR2: ENHRY and SYGVKD. CDR3 sequence (DNA): TGTGCCATCAGTGTAAGGAACACTGAAGCTTTCTTT. Amino acid sequence: CAISVRNTEAFF.

This clonotype has a count of ten or more. The chain's CDR3 is CASSFGQGQGLYGYTF. The DNA of the CDR3 is TGTGCCAGCAGCTTCGGACAGGGACAGGGGCTCTATGGCTACACCTTC. The V call is TRBV7-2, the J call TRBJ1-2, with 10 bases fitting TRBD1. V lost 3 bases to trimming and J lost 4 bases; unmatched junction nucleotides: 8. Germline V gene data show CDR1 as SGHTA and CDR2 as FQGNSA. This CDR3 spans 16 amino acids.

This rearrangement joins TRBV27 to TRBJ2-2, with a tentative D call TRBD1 (7 bases). Trimming left V 2 bases short and J 0 bases short, with 19 bases between. The CDR3 totals 19 residues. CDR1 and CDR2 from the germline V gene are MNHEY and SMNVEV (reference sequence). In nucleotides, the CDR3 is TGTGCCAGCAGTTTACTTATTGGGCAGGGGGGATCGAACACCGGGGAGCTGTTTTTT. This codes for CASSLLIGQGGSNTGELFF.

This clonotype turned up a few times. The chain couples TRBV12-3 or TRBV12-4 to TRBJ1-1; the D is unclear. The CDR3 loop spans 14 amino acids. V was cut by 4 bases and J by 1 base, with 10 bases left in between. The CDR3, as DNA: TGTGCCAGCAGTTCGCGGCGGCGGAACACTGAAGCTTTCTTT. It codes for CASSSRRRNTEAFF.